This T cell receptor (beta chain) was recorded in a study of shared clonotypes between healthy human individuals. V was clipped by 1 base and J by 3 bases; unmatched bases: 8. Germline loops: CDR1 SGHNT, CDR2 YYREEE (reference sequence). This CDR3 is 16 amino acids long. Sequenced by immunoSEQ multiplex PCR; TCRdb stores in-frame clones only, minus some. The repertoire holds hundreds of thousands of clones, approximately 97% seen once, with more than 0.3% in the top ten. The TCR comes from a man between 25 and 39 years old in good health. The specimen was memory CD8+ T cells sorted from blood. Subset meaning: CD45RO+ cells pooled with CCR7-negative TemRA cells. V gene TRBV5-4 combines with J gene TRBJ2-7; TRBD2 matches at 9 bases. The CDR3 reads CASSLFGGRADYEQYF. The CDR3 coding sequence is TGTGCCAGCAGCTTGTTCGGCGGGAGGGCCGACTACGAGCAGTACTTC.